The rows below give T cell receptor beta chains drawn from one sample of a study of preoperative IRX-2 immunotherapy in early breast cancer. Data came from immunoSEQ multiplex PCR; TCRdb stores just in-frame clones and leaves some out. Seen here are 55,000 to 70,000 clones, around 94% observed once, and the top ten hold roughly 1.5%. Collection took place from a patient treated with IRX-2 immunotherapy. The receptors originated from a human donor with breast cancer. Each CDR3 is given with its conserved first and last residue. D genes are given only for firm matches. The size field is filled for only some rows; it gives once, few, many or a size class.

len	d_gene	v_gene	j_gene	abundance	CDR3aa	CDR3nt
14	.	TRBV5-1	TRBJ2-1	.	CASSLDRTYNEQFF	TGCGCCAGCAGCTTGGACAGGACCTACAATGAGCAGTTCTTC
13	.	TRBV30	TRBJ2-2	.	CAWAGTRTGELFF	TGTGCCTGGGCAGGGACAAGGACCGGGGAGCTGTTTTTT
15	.	TRBV5-1	TRBJ2-2	.	CASSFSAGSSGELFF	TGCGCCAGCAGCTTTTCAGCAGGGTCTTCCGGGGAGCTGTTTTTT
16	TRBD2	TRBV9	TRBJ2-1	.	CASSVDAAGGMNEQFF	TGTGCCAGCAGCGTAGATGCGGCGGGAGGTATGAATGAGCAGTTCTTC
20	.	TRBV4-3	TRBJ2-5	.	CASSQEEARYLGGDQETQYF	TGCGCCAGCAGCCAAGAGGAAGCGCGGTACCTCGGTGGAGACCAAGAGACCCAGTACTTC
13	.	TRBV28	TRBJ1-2	.	CASNVLANYGYTF	TGTGCCAGCAACGTTCTTGCCAACTATGGCTACACCTTC
15	.	TRBV28	TRBJ1-3	.	CASPPPGGSGNTIYF	TGTGCCAGCCCCCCACCCGGAGGCTCTGGAAACACCATATATTTT
16	TRBD1	TRBV27	TRBJ1-5	.	CASKPWDREPNQPQHF	TGTGCCAGCAAACCCTGGGACAGAGAACCCAATCAGCCCCAGCATTTT
16	TRBD1	TRBV18	TRBJ1-1	.	CASSISGTGMYTEAFF	TGTGCCAGCTCAATAAGCGGGACAGGGATGTACACTGAAGCTTTCTTT
15	.	TRBV6-5	TRBJ2-5	.	CASSYSRNKGETQYF	TGTGCCAGCAGTTACTCGCGGAATAAGGGAGAGACCCAGTACTTC
13	.	TRBV27	TRBJ2-7	.	CASSRGAGDEQYF	TGTGCCAGCAGTCGGGGGGCTGGGGACGAGCAGTACTTC
16	.	TRBV21-1	TRBJ2-2	.	CASSKKTETNTGELFF	TGTGCCAGCAGCAAAAAGACAGAGACGAACACCGGGGAGCTGTTTTTT
13	.	TRBV5-1	TRBJ2-1	.	CASSVDAYNEQFF	TGCGCCAGCAGCGTGGACGCTTACAATGAGCAGTTCTTC
19	TRBD1	TRBV2	TRBJ2-6	.	CASSEEKDRGLAGANVLTF	TGTGCCAGCAGTGAAGAAAAGGACAGGGGACTGGCGGGGGCCAACGTCCTGACTTTC
15	.	TRBV5-4	TRBJ1-6	.	CASSLNPVYNSPLHF	TGTGCCAGCAGCTTGAATCCGGTTTATAATTCACCCCTCCACTTT
13	.	TRBV7-9	TRBJ1-1	.	CASSLRVWGEAFF	TGTGCCAGCAGCTTAAGGGTTTGGGGTGAAGCTTTCTTT
14	TRBD1	TRBV6-1	TRBJ1-4	.	CASSVGQGNEKLFF	TGTGCCAGCAGTGTTGGACAGGGAAATGAAAAACTGTTTTTT
16	.	TRBV4-1	TRBJ2-4	.	CASSPRPILAKNIQYF	TGCGCCAGCAGCCCGCGACCCATTTTAGCCAAAAACATTCAGTACTTC
16	TRBD2	TRBV28	TRBJ2-2	.	CASKLAARSNTGELFF	TGTGCCAGCAAACTAGCGGCGCGGTCTAACACCGGGGAGCTGTTTTTT
13	.	TRBV7-2	TRBJ2-5	.	CASSSGGSETQYF	TGTGCCAGCAGCTCCGGGGGTTCGGAGACCCAGTACTTC
14	.	TRBV4-2	TRBJ1-6	.	CASSRASGDSPLHF	TGTGCCAGCAGCCGCGCCTCCGGGGATTCACCCCTCCACTTT
12	.	TRBV5-4	TRBJ2-7	.	CASSLGGYEQYF	TGTGCCAGCAGCTTGGGAGGCTACGAGCAGTACTTC
15	TRBD1	TRBV7-9	TRBJ2-3	.	CASRPRDRNTDTQYF	TGTGCCAGCAGGCCTCGGGACAGAAACACAGATACGCAGTATTTT
16	TRBD1	TRBV9	TRBJ1-2	.	CASSVFSGQGAGGYTF	TGTGCCAGCAGCGTATTTTCGGGACAGGGGGCAGGTGGCTACACCTTC
16	TRBD1	TRBV2	TRBJ1-4	.	CASRGTGGATNEKLFF	TGTGCCAGCAGGGGGACAGGGGGCGCGACTAATGAAAAACTGTTTTTT
15	.	TRBV7-2	TRBJ2-7	.	CASRLGQGGGREQYF	TGTGCCAGCAGATTGGGCCAGGGTGGGGGGCGCGAGCAGTACTTC
15	.	TRBV5-1	TRBJ1-2	.	CASSLDPGPYRGYTF	TGCGCCAGCAGCTTGGACCCGGGACCCTATCGTGGCTACACCTTC
18	TRBD1	TRBV2	TRBJ2-6	.	CASSELGQGETGANVLTF	TGTGCCAGCAGTGAACTAGGACAGGGGGAAACCGGGGCCAACGTCCTGACTTTC
14	.	TRBV27	TRBJ2-7	.	CASASPRLQNEQYF	TGTGCCAGCGCTTCCCCGAGACTCCAAAACGAGCAGTACTTC
17	.	TRBV28	TRBJ1-5	once	CASSLWNQIVLGQPQHF	TGTGCCAGCAGTTTATGGAATCAAATTGTTCTCGGCCAGCCCCAGCATTTT
13	.	TRBV30	TRBJ1-2	.	CAWTLNRAYGYTF	TGTGCCTGGACCCTAAACAGGGCGTATGGCTACACCTTC
13	.	TRBV19	TRBJ2-7	.	CASSMVGGIGQYF	TGTGCCAGTAGTATGGTCGGCGGAATCGGGCAGTACTTC
14	.	TRBV6-5	TRBJ2-1	.	CASSYLRSSNEQFF	TGTGCCAGCAGTTACCTCCGCAGTAGCAATGAGCAGTTCTTC
14	.	TRBV6-5	TRBJ1-1	.	CASSYAGEATEAFF	TGTGCCAGCAGTTACGCGGGGGAGGCCACTGAAGCTTTCTTT
14	TRBD2	TRBV19	TRBJ2-3	.	CASRVNGGGDTQYF	TGTGCCAGTAGGGTAAACGGGGGGGGAGATACGCAGTATTTT
13	.	TRBV5-6	TRBJ2-7	.	CASTLGRFSEQYF	TGTGCCAGCACCCTTGGGAGGTTTAGCGAGCAGTACTTC
13	.	TRBV2	TRBJ1-1	.	CASSRGENTEAFF	TGTGCCAGCAGCCGAGGGGAGAACACTGAAGCTTTCTTT
14	.	TRBV6-5	TRBJ1-4	.	CASSNREVDEKLFF	TGTGCCAGCAGTAACAGGGAAGTTGATGAAAAACTGTTTTTT
14	.	TRBV7-2	TRBJ2-7	.	CASSFDRFSYEQYF	TGTGCCAGCAGCTTCGACAGGTTCTCCTACGAGCAGTACTTC
15	.	TRBV19	TRBJ2-1	.	CATPETALYYNEQFF	TGTGCCACTCCCGAGACAGCTTTATACTACAATGAGCAGTTCTTC
16	.	TRBV5-1	TRBJ2-5	.	CASSPIFGEASETQYF	TGCGCCAGCAGCCCGATTTTTGGTGAGGCCTCAGAGACCCAGTACTTC
16	.	TRBV13	TRBJ2-7	.	CASSLGLGGGLYEQYF	TGTGCCAGCAGCTTAGGGCTAGGAGGTGGTCTCTACGAGCAGTACTTC
19	.	TRBV9	TRBJ1-2	.	CASSVDLSRVGTPNYGYTF	TGTGCCAGCAGCGTAGATCTATCGAGGGTGGGGACACCAAACTATGGCTACACCTTC
16	TRBD2	TRBV19	TRBJ2-1	.	CASSTRLAETYNEQFF	TGTGCCAGTAGTACTAGACTAGCGGAGACATACAATGAGCAGTTCTTC
16	TRBD2	TRBV7-9	TRBJ2-3	.	CASSLGGDRRTDTQYF	TGTGCCAGCAGCTTGGGAGGGGACCGCAGGACAGATACGCAGTATTTT
12	.	TRBV28	TRBJ2-7	.	CASSSDPYEQYF	TGTGCCAGCAGCTCCGATCCCTACGAGCAGTACTTC
14	.	TRBV9	TRBJ1-5	.	CASSENDGNQPQHF	TGTGCCAGCAGCGAGAACGATGGCAATCAGCCCCAGCATTTT
15	.	TRBV11-1	TRBJ2-5	.	CASSFLSGGRETQYF	TGTGCCAGCAGCTTCCTTTCGGGGGGCCGTGAGACCCAGTACTTC
15	TRBD1	TRBV6-5	TRBJ2-7	.	CASSYAGTGDSTQYF	TGTGCCAGCAGCTACGCCGGGACAGGGGATAGTACGCAGTACTTC
13	.	TRBV7-9	TRBJ1-3	.	CASNDNSGNTIYF	TGTGCCAGCAACGACAACTCTGGAAACACCATATATTTT
14	.	TRBV5-1	TRBJ2-6	once	CASSRDRGANVLTF	TGCGCCAGCAGCCGTGACCGTGGGGCCAACGTCCTGACTTTC
16	TRBD2	TRBV9	TRBJ2-2	.	CASSPYGGSRVGELFF	TGTGCCAGCAGCCCATATGGCGGGAGTAGGGTTGGGGAGCTGTTTTTT
15	TRBD2	TRBV30	TRBJ2-1	.	CAWSVSGRFWNEQFF	TGTGCCTGGAGTGTTAGCGGGAGATTTTGGAATGAGCAGTTCTTC